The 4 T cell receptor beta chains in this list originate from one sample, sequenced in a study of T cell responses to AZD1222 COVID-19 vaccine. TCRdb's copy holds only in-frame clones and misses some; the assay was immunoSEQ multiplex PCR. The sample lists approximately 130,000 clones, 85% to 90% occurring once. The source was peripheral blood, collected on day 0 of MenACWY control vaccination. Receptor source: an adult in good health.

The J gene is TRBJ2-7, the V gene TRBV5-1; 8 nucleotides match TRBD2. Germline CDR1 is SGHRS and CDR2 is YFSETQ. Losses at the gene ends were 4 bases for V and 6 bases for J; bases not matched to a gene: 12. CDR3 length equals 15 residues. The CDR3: CASSDPGGDLFEQYF. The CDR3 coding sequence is TGCGCCAGCAGCGACCCGGGAGGGGATCTTTTCGAGCAGTACTTC.

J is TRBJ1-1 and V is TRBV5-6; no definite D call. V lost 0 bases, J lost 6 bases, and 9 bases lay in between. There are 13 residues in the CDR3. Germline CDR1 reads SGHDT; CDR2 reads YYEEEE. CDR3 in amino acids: CASSLAEHPEAFF. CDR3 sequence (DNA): TGTGCCAGCAGCTTGGCCGAACACCCTGAAGCTTTCTTT.

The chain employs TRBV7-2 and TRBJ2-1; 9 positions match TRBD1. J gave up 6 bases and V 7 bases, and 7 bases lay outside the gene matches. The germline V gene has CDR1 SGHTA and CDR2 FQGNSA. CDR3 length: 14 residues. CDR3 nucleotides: TGTGCCAGCACCCACGGACAGGGGTCCAATGAGCAGTTCTTC. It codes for CASTHGQGSNEQFF.

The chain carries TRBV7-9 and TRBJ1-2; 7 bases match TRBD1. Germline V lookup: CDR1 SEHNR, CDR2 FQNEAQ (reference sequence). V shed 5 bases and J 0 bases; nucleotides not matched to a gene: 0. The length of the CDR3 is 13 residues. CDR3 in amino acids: CASSGTANYGYTF. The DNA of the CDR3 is TGTGCCAGCAGCGGGACAGCTAACTATGGCTACACCTTC.